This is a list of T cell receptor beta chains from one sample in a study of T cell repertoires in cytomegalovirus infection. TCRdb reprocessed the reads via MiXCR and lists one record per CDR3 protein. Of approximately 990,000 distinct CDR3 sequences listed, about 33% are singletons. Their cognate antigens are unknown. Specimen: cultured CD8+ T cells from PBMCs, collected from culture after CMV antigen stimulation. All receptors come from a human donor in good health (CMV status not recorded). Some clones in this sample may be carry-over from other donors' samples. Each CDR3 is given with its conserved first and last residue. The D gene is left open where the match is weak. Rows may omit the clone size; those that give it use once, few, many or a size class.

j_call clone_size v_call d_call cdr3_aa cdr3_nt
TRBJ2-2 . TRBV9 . CASSVASRVGSGELFF TGTGCCAGCAGCGTAGCTTCCAGGGTCGGGTCCGGGGAGCTGTTTTTT
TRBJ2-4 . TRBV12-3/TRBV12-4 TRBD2 CASSFSRGGKNIQYF TGTGCCAGCAGTTTCTCGCGGGGGGGAAAAAACATTCAGTACTTC
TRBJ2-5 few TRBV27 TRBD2 CASSLIAGVIQETQYF TGTGCCAGCAGCCTTATAGCGGGGGTGATCCAAGAGACCCAGTACTTC
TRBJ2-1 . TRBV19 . CASSIVGQSPERFF TGTGCCAGTAGTATAGTAGGACAGTCGCCGGAGCGGTTCTTC
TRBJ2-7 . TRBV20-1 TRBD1 CSATGQGGFYEQYF TGCAGTGCTACCGGACAGGGGGGTTTCTACGAGCAGTACTTC
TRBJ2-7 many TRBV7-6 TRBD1 CASSHGTGDLYEQYF TGTGCCAGCAGCCACGGGACAGGGGACCTCTACGAGCAGTACTTC
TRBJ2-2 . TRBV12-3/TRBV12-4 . CASSSSSGSATGELFF TGTGCCAGCAGTTCGTCGAGCGGGTCGGCCACCGGGGAGCTGTTTTTT
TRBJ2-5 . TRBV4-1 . CASSQADDRRYQETQYF TGCGCCAGCAGCCAAGCTGATGACAGACGGTACCAAGAGACCCAGTACTTC
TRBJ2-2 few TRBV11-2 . CASSAREYEANTGELFF TGTGCCAGCAGCGCAAGGGAGTACGAGGCGAACACCGGGGAGCTGTTTTTT
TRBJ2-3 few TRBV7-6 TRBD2 CASSSPPRLTSGWGDTQYF TGTGCCAGCAGTTCTCCACCCCGACTCACTAGCGGGTGGGGAGATACGCAGTATTTT
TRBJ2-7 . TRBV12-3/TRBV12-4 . CASSFREGPYEQYF TGTGCCAGCAGTTTTCGTGAGGGGCCCTACGAGCAGTACTTC
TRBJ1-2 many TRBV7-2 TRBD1 CAVLGQAYGYTF TGTGCCGTTCTTGGACAGGCTTATGGCTACACCTTC
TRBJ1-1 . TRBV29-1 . CSVEERGSVEAFF TGCAGCGTTGAAGAGAGGGGGTCCGTAGAAGCTTTCTTT
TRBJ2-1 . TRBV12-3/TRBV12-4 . CASSLFYGLDEQFF TGTGCCAGCAGTTTATTTTACGGTCTGGATGAGCAGTTCTTC
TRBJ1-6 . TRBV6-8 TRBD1 CASRQGARSNDSPLHF TGTGCCTCGAGACAGGGGGCCCGCAGTAATGATTCACCCCTCCACTTT
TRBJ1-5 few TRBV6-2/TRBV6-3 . CASSSRSHNQPQHF TGTGCCAGCAGTTCTCGGAGCCACAATCAGCCCCAGCATTTT
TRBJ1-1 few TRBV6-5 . CASSYPDGGREAFF TGTGCCAGCAGTTACCCGGACGGGGGACGCGAAGCTTTCTTT
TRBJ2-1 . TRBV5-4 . CASSLEAGPSYNEQFF TGTGCCAGCAGCTTGGAGGCAGGACCCTCCTACAATGAGCAGTTCTTC
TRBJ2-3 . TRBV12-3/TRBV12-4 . CASTSAGIIDTQYF TGTGCCAGTACCTCCGCGGGGATCATAGATACGCAGTATTTT
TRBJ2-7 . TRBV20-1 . CSARYPPGAYEQYF TGCAGTGCTAGATACCCCCCAGGGGCGTACGAGCAGTACTTC
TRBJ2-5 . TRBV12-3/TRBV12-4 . CASSFSGAPQETQYF TGTGCCAGCAGTTTCTCCGGGGCCCCCCAAGAGACCCAGTACTTC
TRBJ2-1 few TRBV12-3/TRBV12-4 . CASSPPGGAGNEQFF TGTGCCAGCAGTCCTCCAGGGGGGGCAGGAAATGAGCAGTTCTTC
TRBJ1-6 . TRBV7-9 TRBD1 CASSETGVRSPLHF TGTGCCAGCAGCGAGACAGGGGTCAGATCACCCCTCCACTTT
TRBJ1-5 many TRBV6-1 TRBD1 CASRNRGGNQPQHF TGTGCCAGCAGAAACAGGGGCGGCAATCAGCCCCAGCATTTT
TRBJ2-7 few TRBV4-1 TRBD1 CASSQAGTGGYEQYF TGCGCCAGCAGCCAAGCCGGGACAGGGGGCTACGAGCAGTACTTC
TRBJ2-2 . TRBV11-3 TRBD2 CASSLGRGGPTGELFF TGTGCCAGCAGCTTAGGCCGGGGGGGCCCCACCGGGGAGCTGTTTTTT
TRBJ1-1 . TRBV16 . CASSPPDRPKAFF TGTGCCAGCAGCCCTCCTGACAGGCCAAAAGCTTTCTTT
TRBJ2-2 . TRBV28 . CASSLLVFANTGELFF TGTGCCAGCAGTTTATTAGTGTTCGCGAACACCGGGGAGCTGTTTTTT
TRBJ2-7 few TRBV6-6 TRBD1 CASSDSTGGHEQYF TGTGCCAGCAGTGACTCGACAGGGGGCCACGAGCAGTACTTC
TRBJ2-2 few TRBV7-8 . CASSPGGGLNTGELFF TGTGCCAGCAGCCCGGGGGGCGGGTTGAACACCGGGGAGCTGTTTTTT
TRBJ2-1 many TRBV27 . CASSSPGNEQFF TGTGCCAGCAGCTCCCCGGGGAATGAGCAGTTCTTC
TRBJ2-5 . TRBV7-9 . CASSLPMGTETQYF TGTGCCAGCAGCTTACCCATGGGTACTGAGACCCAGTACTTC
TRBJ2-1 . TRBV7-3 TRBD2 CASSLSWRGDYNEQFF TGTGCCAGCAGCTTAAGTTGGCGGGGGGACTACAATGAGCAGTTCTTC
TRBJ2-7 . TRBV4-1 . CASSQRDFAPYEQYF TGCGCCAGCAGCCAACGGGACTTCGCCCCCTACGAGCAGTACTTC
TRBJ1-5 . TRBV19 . CASSIGEGGNQPQHF TGTGCCAGTAGTATTGGGGAGGGGGGCAATCAGCCCCAGCATTTT
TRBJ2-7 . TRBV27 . CASAWGPDSYEQYF TGTGCCAGCGCTTGGGGGCCGGACTCCTACGAGCAGTACTTC
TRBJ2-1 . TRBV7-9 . CVSSRDPDEQFF TGTGTCAGCAGCCGGGACCCAGATGAGCAGTTCTTC
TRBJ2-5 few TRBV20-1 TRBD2 CSARVLAGDLRETQYF TGCAGTGCTAGAGTATTAGCGGGGGACCTTCGGGAGACCCAGTACTTC
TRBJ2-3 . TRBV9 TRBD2 CASSPWDYPTDTQYF TGTGCCAGCAGCCCCTGGGACTACCCCACAGATACGCAGTATTTT
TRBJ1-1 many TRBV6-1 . CASNRAVTMNTEAFF TGTGCCAGCAACAGAGCGGTTACCATGAACACTGAAGCTTTCTTT
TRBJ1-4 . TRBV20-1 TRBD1 CSARDKAGGRSNEKLFF TGCAGTGCTAGAGATAAGGCAGGGGGCCGATCTAATGAAAAACTGTTTTTT
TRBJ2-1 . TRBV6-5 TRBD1 CASSLTRQGPSGGARIYNEQFF TGTGCCAGCAGCCTCACTCGACAGGGACCGTCGGGCGGAGCGAGAATTTACAATGAGCAGTTCTTC
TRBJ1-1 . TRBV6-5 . CASSYSGALNTEAFF TGTGCCAGCAGTTACTCCGGGGCTCTGAACACTGAAGCTTTCTTT
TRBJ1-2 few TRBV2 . CASSDRTGPSYGYTF TGTGCCAGCAGTGATCGGACCGGACCCTCCTATGGCTACACCTTC
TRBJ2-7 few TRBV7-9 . CASSLAVAAYEQYF TGTGCCAGCAGCTTAGCGGTTGCCGCCTACGAGCAGTACTTC
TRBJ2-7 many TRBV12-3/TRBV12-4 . CASSLRLYEQYF TGTGCCAGCAGCCTCCGCTTATACGAGCAGTACTTC
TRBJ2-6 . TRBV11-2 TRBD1 CASSLTGVGSSGANVLTF TGTGCCAGCAGCTTGACAGGGGTCGGAAGCTCTGGGGCCAACGTCCTGACTTTC
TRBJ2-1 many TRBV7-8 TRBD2 CASSLGARTSGGLYNEQFF TGTGCCAGCAGCTTAGGTGCCCGGACTAGCGGGGGGTTATACAATGAGCAGTTCTTC
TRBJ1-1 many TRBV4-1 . CASSQNDRLTNTEAFF TGCGCCAGCAGCCAAAACGACAGGTTGACGAACACTGAAGCTTTCTTT
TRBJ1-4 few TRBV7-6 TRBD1 CASSLADQGGEKLFF TGTGCCAGCAGCTTAGCGGACCAGGGGGGTGAAAAACTGTTTTTT
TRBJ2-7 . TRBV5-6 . CASSFGDGAYEQYF TGTGCCAGCAGCTTCGGGGACGGGGCCTACGAGCAGTACTTC
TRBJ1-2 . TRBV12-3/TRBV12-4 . CASSTGLSGYTF TGTGCCAGCAGCACAGGGTTAAGCGGCTACACCTTC
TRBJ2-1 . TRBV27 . CASSLFSWSAASTYNEQFF TGTGCCAGCAGTTTATTCTCATGGAGTGCCGCTTCTACCTACAATGAGCAGTTCTTC